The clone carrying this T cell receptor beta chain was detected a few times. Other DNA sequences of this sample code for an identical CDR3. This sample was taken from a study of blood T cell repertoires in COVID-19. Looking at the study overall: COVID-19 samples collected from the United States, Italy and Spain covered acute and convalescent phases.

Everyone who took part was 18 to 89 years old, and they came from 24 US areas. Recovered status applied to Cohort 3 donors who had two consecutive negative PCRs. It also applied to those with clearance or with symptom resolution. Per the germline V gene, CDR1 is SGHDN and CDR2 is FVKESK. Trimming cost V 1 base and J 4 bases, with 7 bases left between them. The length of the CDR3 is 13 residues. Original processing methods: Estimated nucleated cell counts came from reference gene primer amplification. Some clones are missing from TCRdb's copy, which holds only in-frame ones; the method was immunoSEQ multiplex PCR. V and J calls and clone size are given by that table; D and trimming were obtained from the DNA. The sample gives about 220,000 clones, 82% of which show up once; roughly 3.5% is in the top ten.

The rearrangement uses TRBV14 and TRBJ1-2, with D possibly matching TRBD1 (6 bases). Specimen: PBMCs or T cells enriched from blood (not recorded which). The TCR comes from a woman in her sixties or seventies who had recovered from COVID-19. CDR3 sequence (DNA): TGTGCCAGCAGCCAAGGACAGGTCTATGGCTACACCTTC. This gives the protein CASSQGQVYGYTF.